Ten or more counts support the clone carrying this TCR beta chain. What it binds is unknown. Investigators prepared the TCR beta libraries by applying iRepertoire HTBI primers and Arm-PCR of CDR3 regions. One entry per CDR3 protein, called by TCRdb with MiXCR from the multiplex PCR reads. The sample lists 400,000 to 500,000 distinct CDR3 sequences; approximately 15% were seen once. CDR1 and CDR2 (germline): SGHAT, FQNNGV. Unmatched junction bases numbered 6, after V lost 3 bases and J lost 6 bases. The CDR3 consists of 15 residues. These data come from a study of regulatory T cells in long-lasting Graves disease. Looking at the study overall: Graves' patients (newly diagnosed) had been on antithyroid drugs under 3 months.

Study results and limitations: Persistent Graves' patients had lower TCR diversity than newly diagnosed ones.

Noted time point: newly diagnosed GD, antithyroid drugs for less than 3 months. Preparation of the TCR library used RNA extracted from PBMCs. Patients met American Thyroid Association criteria for Graves' disease. This same sample was also part of a study on T cells in Graves' hyperthyroidism and ophthalmopathy. That source adds: Ophthalmopathy stood apart from stable hyperthyroidism in a 13 V-J model.

J is TRBJ2-1 and V is TRBV11-2, with 9 bases matching TRBD2. This TCR came from a woman in her forties with Graves disease. The specimen comprised peripheral blood mononuclear cells (PBMCs), sampled at new diagnosis, from a patient treated with antithyroid drugs. Here the CDR3 reads CASSLGAGGPNEQFF. The DNA for the CDR3 is TGTGCCAGCAGCTTGGGGGCGGGAGGGCCCAATGAGCAGTTCTTC.